The sample holds a few counts of the clone carrying this T cell receptor beta chain. The antigen is not known. The sample belongs to a study of response to subunit inactivated influenza vaccine. Study-wide points: The authors suggested that every seasonal influenza vaccination recruits few new T cells.

The germline V gene encodes CDR1 KGHSH and CDR2 LQKENI. The V and J ends lost 3 bases and 2 bases respectively, with 11 bases between them. The CDR3 covers 15 residues. One entry per CDR3 protein, called by TCRdb with MiXCR from the RT-PCR reads. The sample lists roughly 650,000 distinct CDR3 sequences, around a sixth occurring once. The chain uses TRBV18 and TRBJ1-5; D might be TRBD1 (6 bases). This receptor was taken from a man aged 50 or older who received an inactivated influenza vaccine. The specimen was PBMCs from blood, collected 11 to 12 days after vaccination. The CDR3 DNA sequence: TGTGCCAGCTCACCGAACAAGGGGGGCAATCAGCCCCAGCATTTT. Translation gives CASSPNKGGNQPQHF.